The entry below gives a single T cell receptor (beta chain) sequence along with its context. These data originate in a study of PD-L1 blockade in urothelial cancer. Background on the study: Tumor samples held a median around 1,400 T cells.

Germline V gene data show CDR1 as MGHDK and CDR2 as SYGVNS. The V gene lost 5 bases and the J gene lost 17 bases, with 21 bases spanning the gap. This CDR3 spans 13 amino acids. The repertoire was sequenced with immunoSEQ multiplex PCR; TCRdb's copy has only in-frame clones and lacks some. The sample records hundreds of clones, around a third being singletons. This clonotype was obtained from a man in his sixties with urothelial cancer. The rearrangement uses TRBV25-1 and TRBJ1-4; TRBD1 might be the D (6 bases). The sequences come from tumor tissue, collected before atezolizumab (anti-PD-L1) treatment. In nucleotides, the CDR3 is TGTGCCAGCAGTCCTTCAAGCAGGGGATCCGAATTTTTT. Translation: CASSPSSRGSEFF. Based on the CDR3 plus reference TRBV25-1 and TRBJ1-4, the full variable domain is EADIYQTPRYLVIGTGKKITLECSQTMGHDKMYWYQQDPGMELHLIHYSYGVNSTEKGDLSSESTVSRIRTEHFPLTLESARPSHTSQYLCASSPSSRGSEFFGSGTQLSVL.